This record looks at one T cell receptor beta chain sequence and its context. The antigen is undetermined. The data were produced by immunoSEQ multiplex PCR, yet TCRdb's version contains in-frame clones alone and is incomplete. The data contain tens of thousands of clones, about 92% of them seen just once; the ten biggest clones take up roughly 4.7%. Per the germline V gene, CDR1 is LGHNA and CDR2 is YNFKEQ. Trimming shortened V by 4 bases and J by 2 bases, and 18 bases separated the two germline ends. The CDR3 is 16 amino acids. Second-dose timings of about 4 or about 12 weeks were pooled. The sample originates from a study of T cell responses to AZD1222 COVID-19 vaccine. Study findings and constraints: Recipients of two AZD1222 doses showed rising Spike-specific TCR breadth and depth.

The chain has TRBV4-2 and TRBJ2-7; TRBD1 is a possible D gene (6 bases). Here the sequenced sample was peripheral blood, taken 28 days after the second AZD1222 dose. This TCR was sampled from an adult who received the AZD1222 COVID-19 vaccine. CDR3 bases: TGTGCCAGCAGCCTAGGGGGATGGGGGAAAACCTACGAGCAGTACTTC. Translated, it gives CASSLGGWGKTYEQYF.